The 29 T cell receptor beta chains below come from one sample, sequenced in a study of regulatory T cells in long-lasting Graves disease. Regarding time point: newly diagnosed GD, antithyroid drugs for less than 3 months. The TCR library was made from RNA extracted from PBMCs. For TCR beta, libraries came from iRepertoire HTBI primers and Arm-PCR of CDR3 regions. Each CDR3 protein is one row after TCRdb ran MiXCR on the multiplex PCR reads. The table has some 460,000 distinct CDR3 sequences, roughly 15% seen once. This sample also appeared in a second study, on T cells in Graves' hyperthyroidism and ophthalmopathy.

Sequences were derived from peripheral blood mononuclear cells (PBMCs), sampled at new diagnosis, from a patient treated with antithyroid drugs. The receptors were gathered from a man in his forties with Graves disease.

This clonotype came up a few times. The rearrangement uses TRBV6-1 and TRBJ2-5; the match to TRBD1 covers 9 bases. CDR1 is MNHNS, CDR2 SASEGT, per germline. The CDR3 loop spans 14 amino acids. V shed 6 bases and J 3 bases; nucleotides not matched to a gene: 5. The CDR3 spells CASRPQGAEETQYF. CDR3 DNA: TGTGCCAGCAGGCCACAGGGGGCGGAAGAGACCCAGTACTTC.

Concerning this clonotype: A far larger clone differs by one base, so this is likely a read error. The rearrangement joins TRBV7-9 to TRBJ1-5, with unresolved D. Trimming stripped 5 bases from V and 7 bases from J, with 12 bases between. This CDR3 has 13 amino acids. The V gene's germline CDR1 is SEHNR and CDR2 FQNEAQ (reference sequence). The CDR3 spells CASSLDIVQPQHF. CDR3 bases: TGTGCCAGCAGCCTCGACATCGTCCAGCCCCAGCATTTT.

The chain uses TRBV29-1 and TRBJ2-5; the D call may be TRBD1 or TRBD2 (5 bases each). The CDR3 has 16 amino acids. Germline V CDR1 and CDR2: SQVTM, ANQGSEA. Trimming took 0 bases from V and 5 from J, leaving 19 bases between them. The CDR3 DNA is TGCAGCGTTGAAGATCCTGGCTCCTTCGGGACGGAGACCCAGTACTTC. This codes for CSVEDPGSFGTETQYF.

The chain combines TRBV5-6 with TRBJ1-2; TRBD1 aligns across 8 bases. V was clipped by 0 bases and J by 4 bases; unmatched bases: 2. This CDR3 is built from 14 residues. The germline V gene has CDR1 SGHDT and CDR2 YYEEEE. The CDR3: CASSLGGQVYGYTF. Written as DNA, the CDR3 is TGTGCCAGCAGCTTGGGGGGACAGGTCTATGGCTACACCTTC. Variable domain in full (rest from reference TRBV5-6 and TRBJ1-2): DAGVTQSPTHLIKTRGQQVTLRCSPKSGHDTVSWYQQALGQGPQFIFQYYEEEERQRGNFPDRFSGHQFPNYSSELNVNALLLGDSALYLCASSLGGQVYGYTFGSGTRLTVV.

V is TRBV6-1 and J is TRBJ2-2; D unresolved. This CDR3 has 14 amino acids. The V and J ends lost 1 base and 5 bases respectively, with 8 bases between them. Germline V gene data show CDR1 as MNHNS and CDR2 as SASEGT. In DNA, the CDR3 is TGTGCCAGCAGTGAAGTTCCGACAACCGGGGAGCTGTTTTTT. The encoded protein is CASSEVPTTGELFF.

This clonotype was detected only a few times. In DNA, the CDR3 is TGTGCCAGCAGCGGGGTAGGGACTAGCGGTAGAGATACGCAGTATTTT. It specifies CASSGVGTSGRDTQYF. The chain links TRBV9 to TRBJ2-3; 11 nucleotides agree with TRBD2. CDR1 and CDR2 (germline): SGDLS, YYNGEE. The CDR3 is 16 residues long. V dropped 3 bases and J dropped 5; count of bases not matched to a gene: 8.

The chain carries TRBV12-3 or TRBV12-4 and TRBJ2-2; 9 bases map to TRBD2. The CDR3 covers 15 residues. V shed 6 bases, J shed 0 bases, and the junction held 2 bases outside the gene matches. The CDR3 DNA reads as TGTGCCAGCAGGCTAGCGGGAACGAACACCGGGGAGCTGTTTTTT. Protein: CASRLAGTNTGELFF.

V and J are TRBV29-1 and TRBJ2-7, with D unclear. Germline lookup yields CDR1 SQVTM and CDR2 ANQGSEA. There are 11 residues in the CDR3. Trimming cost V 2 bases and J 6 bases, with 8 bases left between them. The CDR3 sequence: CSVEWGTEQYF. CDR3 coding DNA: TGCAGCGTTGAATGGGGTACCGAGCAGTACTTC.

CDR3 in amino acids: CATSRDQVETQYF. CDR3 bases: TGTGCCACCAGCAGAGATCAGGTGGAGACCCAGTACTTC. The rearrangement links TRBV15 to TRBJ2-5; no clear D. The CDR3 consists of 13 residues. The V end lost 0 bases, the J end lost 5 bases, and 7 bases lay between the germline ends. Germline V CDR1 and CDR2: LNHNV, YYDKDF (reference sequence).

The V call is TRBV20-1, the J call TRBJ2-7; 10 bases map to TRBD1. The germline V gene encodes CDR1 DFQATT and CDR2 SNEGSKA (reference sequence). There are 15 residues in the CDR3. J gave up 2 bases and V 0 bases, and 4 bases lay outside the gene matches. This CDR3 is CSARDPGTGAYEQYF. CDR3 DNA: TGCAGTGCTAGAGATCCCGGGACAGGGGCCTACGAGCAGTACTTC.

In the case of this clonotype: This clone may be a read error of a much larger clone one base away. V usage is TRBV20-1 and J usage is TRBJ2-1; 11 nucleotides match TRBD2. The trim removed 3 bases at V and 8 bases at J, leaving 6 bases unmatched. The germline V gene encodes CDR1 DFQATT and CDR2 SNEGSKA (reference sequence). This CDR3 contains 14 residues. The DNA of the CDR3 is TGCAGTGCTAGGACTAGCGGGAAGGTCTATGAGCAGTTCTTC. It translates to CSARTSGKVYEQFF.

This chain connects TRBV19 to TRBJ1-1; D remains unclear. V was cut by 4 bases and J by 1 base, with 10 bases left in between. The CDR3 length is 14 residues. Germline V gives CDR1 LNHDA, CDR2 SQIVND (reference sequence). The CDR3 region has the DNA TGTGCCAGTAGTAAAAGCAGACCGAACACTGAAGCTTTCTTT. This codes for CASSKSRPNTEAFF.

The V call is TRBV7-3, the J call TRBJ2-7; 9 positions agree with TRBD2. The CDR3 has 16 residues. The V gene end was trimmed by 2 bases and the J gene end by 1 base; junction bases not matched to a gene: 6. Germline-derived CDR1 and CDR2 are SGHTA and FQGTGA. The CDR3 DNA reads TGTGCCAGCAGCTTAGGACTAGCGAACGGGTCCTACGAGCAGTACTTC. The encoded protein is CASSLGLANGSYEQYF.

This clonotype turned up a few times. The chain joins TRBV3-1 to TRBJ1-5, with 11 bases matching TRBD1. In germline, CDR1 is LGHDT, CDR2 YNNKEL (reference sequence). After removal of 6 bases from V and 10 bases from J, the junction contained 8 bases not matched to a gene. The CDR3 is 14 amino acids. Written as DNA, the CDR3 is TGTGCCAGCAGACTGGGACAGGGGGGAAGCCCCCAGCATTTT. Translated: CASRLGQGGSPQHF. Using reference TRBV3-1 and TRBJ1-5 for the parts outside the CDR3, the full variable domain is DTAVSQTPKYLVTQMGNDKSIKCEQNLGHDTMYWYKQDSKKFLKIMFSYNNKELIINETVPNRFSPKSPDKAHLNLHINSLELGDSAVYFCASRLGQGGSPQHFGDGTRLSIL.

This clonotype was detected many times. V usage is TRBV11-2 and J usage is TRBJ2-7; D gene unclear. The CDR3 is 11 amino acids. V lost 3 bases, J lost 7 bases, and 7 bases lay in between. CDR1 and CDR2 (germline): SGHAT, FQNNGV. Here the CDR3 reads CASSLSREQYF. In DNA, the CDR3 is TGTGCCAGCAGCTTGAGTAGAGAGCAGTACTTC.

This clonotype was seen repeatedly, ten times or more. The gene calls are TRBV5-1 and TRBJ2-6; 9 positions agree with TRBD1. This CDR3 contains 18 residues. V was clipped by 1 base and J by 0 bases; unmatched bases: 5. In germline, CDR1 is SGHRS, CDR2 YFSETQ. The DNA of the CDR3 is TGCGCCAGCAGCTTGATGACAGGGGGTTCCTCTGGGGCCAACGTCCTGACTTTC. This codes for CASSLMTGGSSGANVLTF.

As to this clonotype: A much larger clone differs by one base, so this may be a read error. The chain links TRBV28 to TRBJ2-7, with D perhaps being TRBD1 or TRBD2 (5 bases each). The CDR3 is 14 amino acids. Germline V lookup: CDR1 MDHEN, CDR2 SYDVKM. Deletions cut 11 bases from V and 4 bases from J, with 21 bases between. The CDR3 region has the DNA TGTGCCGGCACCCCGCCGGGACCGGGGTACGAGCAGTACTTC. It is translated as CAGTPPGPGYEQYF.

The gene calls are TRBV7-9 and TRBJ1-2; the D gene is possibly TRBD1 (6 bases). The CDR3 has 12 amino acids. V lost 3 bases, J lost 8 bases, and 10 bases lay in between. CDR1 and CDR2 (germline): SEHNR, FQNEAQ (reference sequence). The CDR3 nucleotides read TGTGCCAGCAGCTTCGGGGGGCAAGGCTACACCTTC. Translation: CASSFGGQGYTF. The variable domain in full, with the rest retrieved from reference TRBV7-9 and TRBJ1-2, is DTGVSQNPRHKITKRGQNVTFRCDPISEHNRLYWYRQTLGQGPEFLTYFQNEAQLEKSRLLSDRFSAERPKGSFSTLEIQRTEQGDSAMYLCASSFGGQGYTFGSGTRLTVV.

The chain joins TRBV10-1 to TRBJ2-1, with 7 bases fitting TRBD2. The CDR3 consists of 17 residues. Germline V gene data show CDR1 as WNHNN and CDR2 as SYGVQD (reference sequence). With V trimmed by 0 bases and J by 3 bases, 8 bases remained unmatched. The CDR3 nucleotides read TGCGCCAGCAGTGAGTCACGGAGCGGGATTAACTACAATGAGCAGTTCTTC. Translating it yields CASSESRSGINYNEQFF.

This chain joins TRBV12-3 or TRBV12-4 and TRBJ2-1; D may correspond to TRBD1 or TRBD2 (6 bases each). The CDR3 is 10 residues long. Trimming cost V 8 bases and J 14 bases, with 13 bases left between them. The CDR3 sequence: CASGGGVEFF. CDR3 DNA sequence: TGTGCCAGCGGAGGGGGAGTTGAGTTCTTC.

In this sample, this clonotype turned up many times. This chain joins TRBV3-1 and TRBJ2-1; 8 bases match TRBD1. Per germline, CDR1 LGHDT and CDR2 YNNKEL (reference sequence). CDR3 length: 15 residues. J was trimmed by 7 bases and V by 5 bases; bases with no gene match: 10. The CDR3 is CASSSEVTGGNEQFF. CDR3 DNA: TGTGCCAGCAGCTCAGAAGTTACAGGGGGGAATGAGCAGTTCTTC.

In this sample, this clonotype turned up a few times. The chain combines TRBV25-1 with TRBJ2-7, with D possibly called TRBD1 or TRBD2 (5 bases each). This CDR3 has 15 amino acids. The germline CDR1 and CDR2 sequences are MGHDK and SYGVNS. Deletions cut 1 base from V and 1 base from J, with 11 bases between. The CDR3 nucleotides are TGTGCCAGCAGTGAATCCGGGACGGCGTCCTACGAGCAGTACTTC. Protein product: CASSESGTASYEQYF.

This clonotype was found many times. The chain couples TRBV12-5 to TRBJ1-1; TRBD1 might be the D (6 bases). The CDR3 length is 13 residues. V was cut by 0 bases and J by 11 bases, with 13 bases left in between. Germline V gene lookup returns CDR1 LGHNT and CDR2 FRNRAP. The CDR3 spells CASGLVGEGGAFF. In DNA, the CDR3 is TGTGCTAGTGGTTTGGTAGGGGAAGGGGGGGCTTTCTTT.

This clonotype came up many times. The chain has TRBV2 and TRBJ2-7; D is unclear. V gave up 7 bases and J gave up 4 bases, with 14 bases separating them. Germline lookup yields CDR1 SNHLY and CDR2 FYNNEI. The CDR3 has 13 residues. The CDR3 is CASTLGGLYEQYF. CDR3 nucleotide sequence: TGTGCCAGCACCCTGGGTGGTCTATACGAGCAGTACTTC. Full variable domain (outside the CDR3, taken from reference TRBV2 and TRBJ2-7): EPEVTQTPSHQVTQMGQEVILRCVPISNHLYFYWYRQILGQKVEFLVSFYNNEISEKSEIFDDQFSVERPDGSNFTLKIRSTKLEDSAMYFCASTLGGLYEQYFGPGTRLTVT.

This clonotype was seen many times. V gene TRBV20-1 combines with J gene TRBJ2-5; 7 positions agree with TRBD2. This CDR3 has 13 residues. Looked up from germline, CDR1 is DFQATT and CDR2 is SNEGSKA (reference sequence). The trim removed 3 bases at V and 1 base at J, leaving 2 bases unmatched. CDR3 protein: CSARASGQETQYF. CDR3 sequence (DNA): TGCAGTGCTAGGGCTAGCGGCCAAGAGACCCAGTACTTC.

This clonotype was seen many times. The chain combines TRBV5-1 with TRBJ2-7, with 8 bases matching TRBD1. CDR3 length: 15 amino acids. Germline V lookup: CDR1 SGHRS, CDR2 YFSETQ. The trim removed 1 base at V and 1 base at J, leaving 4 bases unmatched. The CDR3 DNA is TGCGCCAGCAGCTTGCTACAGGGGGAATCCTACGAGCAGTACTTC. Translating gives CASSLLQGESYEQYF.

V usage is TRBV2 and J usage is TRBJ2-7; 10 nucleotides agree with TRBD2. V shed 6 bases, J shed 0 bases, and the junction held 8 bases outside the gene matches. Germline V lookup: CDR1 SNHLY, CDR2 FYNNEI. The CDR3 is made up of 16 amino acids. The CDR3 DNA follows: TGTGCCAGCAGCACTAGCGGGAATGCTGGCTCCTACGAGCAGTACTTC. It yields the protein CASSTSGNAGSYEQYF. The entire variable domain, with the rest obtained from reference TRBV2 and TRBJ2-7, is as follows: EPEVTQTPSHQVTQMGQEVILRCVPISNHLYFYWYRQILGQKVEFLVSFYNNEISEKSEIFDDQFSVERPDGSNFTLKIRSTKLEDSAMYFCASSTSGNAGSYEQYFGPGTRLTVT.

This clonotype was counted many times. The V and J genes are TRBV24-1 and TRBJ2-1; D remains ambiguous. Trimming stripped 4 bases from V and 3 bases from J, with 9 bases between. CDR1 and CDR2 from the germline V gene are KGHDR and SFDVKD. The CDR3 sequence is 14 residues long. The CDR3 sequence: CATSDPRSYNEQFF. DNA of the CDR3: TGTGCCACCAGTGACCCCCGGAGCTACAATGAGCAGTTCTTC.

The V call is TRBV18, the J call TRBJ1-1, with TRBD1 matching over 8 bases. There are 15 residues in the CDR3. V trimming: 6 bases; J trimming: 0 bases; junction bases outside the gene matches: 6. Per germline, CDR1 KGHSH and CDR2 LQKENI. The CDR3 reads CASSPDRAMNTEAFF. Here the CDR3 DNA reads TGTGCCAGCTCTCCGGACAGGGCAATGAACACTGAAGCTTTCTTT.